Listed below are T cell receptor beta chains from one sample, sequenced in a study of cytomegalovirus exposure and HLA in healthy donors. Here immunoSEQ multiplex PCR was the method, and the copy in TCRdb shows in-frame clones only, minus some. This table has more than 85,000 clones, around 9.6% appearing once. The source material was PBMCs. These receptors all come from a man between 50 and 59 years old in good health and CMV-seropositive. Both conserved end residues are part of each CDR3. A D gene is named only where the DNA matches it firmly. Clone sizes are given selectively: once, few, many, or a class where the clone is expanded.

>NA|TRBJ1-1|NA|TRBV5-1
TGCGCCAGCAGCTTGGAGGGGATGAACACTGAAGCTTTCTTT
CASSLEGMNTEAFF
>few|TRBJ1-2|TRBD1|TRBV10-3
TGTGCCATCACGAAGTACCGGACAGGGGGCAATACTAACTATGGCTACACCTTC
CAITKYRTGGNTNYGYTF
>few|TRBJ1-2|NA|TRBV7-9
TGTGCCAGCAGCTTAGCCACTGGACAGAACTATGGCTACACCTTC
CASSLATGQNYGYTF
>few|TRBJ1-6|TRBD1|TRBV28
TGTGCCAGCACTCATGACAGGGATAATTCACCCCTCCACTTT
CASTHDRDNSPLHF
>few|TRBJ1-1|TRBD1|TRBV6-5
TGTGCCAGCAGTTACTCGGGACAGCACTTGACTGAAGCTTTCTTT
CASSYSGQHLTEAFF
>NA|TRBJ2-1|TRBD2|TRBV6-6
TGTGCCAGCACCCTAGCGGGGTCCTACAATGAGCAGTTCTTC
CASTLAGSYNEQFF
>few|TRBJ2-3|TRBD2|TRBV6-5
TGTGCCAGCAGTAGGGGACTAGCGGGGCCAGATACGCAGTATTTT
CASSRGLAGPDTQYF
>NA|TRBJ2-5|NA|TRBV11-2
TGTGCCAGCAGCCCTAAAGAGACCCAGTACTTC
CASSPKETQYF
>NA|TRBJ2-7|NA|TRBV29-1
TGCAGCGTTGTATTAGACAGAACCTACGAGCAGTACTTC
CSVVLDRTYEQYF
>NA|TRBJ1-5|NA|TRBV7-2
TGTGCCACTTCCGGGTCGATTAATCAGCCCCAGCATTTT
CATSGSINQPQHF
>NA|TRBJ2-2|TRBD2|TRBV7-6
TGTGCCAGCAGCTCCCGCCCGACTAGCATTTCGAACACCGGGGAGCTGTTTTTT
CASSSRPTSISNTGELFF
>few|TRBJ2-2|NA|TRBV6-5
TGTGCCAGCAGCCTCAGCGTCAACACCGGGGAGCTGTTTTTT
CASSLSVNTGELFF
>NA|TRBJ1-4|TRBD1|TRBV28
TGTGCCAGCAGTTCCGGCGCAGGGGGCAGGGAAAAACTGTTTTTT
CASSSGAGGREKLFF
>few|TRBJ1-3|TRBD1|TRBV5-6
TGTGCCAGCAGTCGGGACAGCACTGGAAACACCATATATTTT
CASSRDSTGNTIYF
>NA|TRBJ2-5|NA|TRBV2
TGTGCCAGCAGTGGGCAGGTGGTGCAAGAGACCCAGTACTTC
CASSGQVVQETQYF
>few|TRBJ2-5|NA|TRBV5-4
TGTGCCAGCAGCCTGAGGGGGGGGGAGACCCAGTACTTC
CASSLRGGETQYF
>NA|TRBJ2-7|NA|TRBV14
TGTGCCAGCAGCCAAGTATCCGGCGGGATCTTCTACGAGCAGTACTTC
CASSQVSGGIFYEQYF
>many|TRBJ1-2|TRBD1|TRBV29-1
TGCAGCGCCCTACAGGGGGAGAATGGCTACACCTTC
CSALQGENGYTF
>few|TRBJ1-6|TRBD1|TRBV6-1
TGTGCCAGCAGTTTAGCTACAGGGGCTGATTCACCCCTCCACTTT
CASSLATGADSPLHF
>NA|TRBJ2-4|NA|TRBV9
TGTGCCAGCAGCACGGACACTGAAAACATTCAGTACTTC
CASSTDTENIQYF
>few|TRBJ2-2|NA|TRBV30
TGTGCCTGGAGTGTTAGCCGGAGGGCCGGGGAGCTGTTTTTT
CAWSVSRRAGELFF
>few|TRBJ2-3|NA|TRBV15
TGTGCCACCAGCAGAGGGCAGACAGATACGCAGTATTTT
CATSRGQTDTQYF
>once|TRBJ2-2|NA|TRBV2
TGTGCCAGCAGTGCGACGAGGGCAAACGGGGAGCTGTTTTTT
CASSATRANGELFF
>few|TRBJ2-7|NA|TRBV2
TGTGCCAGCAGTCATGAAGTAGTGGTGCAGTACTTC
CASSHEVVVQYF
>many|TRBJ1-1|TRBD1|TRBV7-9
TGTGCCAGCAGCCCTGGACAGGTTGGTGAAGCTTTCTTT
CASSPGQVGEAFF
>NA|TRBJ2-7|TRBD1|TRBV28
TGTGCCAGCAGAGGACAGGGTGACGAGCAGTACTTC
CASRGQGDEQYF
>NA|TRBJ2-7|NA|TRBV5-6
TGTGCCAGCAGCTCCGCCGGGAGAACCTACGAGCAGTACTTC
CASSSAGRTYEQYF
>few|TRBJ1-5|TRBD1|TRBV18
TGTGCCAGCTCACCCACAGGGGTGATCCAGCCCCAGCATTTT
CASSPTGVIQPQHF
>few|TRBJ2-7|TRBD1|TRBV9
TGTGCCAGCAGTAGGGGGCTTGGCTACGAGCAGTACTTC
CASSRGLGYEQYF
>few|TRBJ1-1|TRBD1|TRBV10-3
TGTGCCATCAGTGAGTCAACAGGGGGGAACACTGAAGCTTTCTTT
CAISESTGGNTEAFF
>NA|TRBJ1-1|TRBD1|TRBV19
TGTGCCAGTAACGGACAGGGGAACACTGAAGCTTTCTTT
CASNGQGNTEAFF
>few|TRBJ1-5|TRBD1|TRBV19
TGTGCCAGTAGTATGTGGGGACAGGGTGGGAATCAGCCCCAGCATTTT
CASSMWGQGGNQPQHF
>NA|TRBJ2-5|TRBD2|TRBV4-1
TGCGCCAGCAGCCAACACGGGACTAGTCTAGAGACCCAGTACTTC
CASSQHGTSLETQYF
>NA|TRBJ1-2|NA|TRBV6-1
TGTGCCAGCAGCCTAATCCTTAACTATGGCTACACCTTC
CASSLILNYGYTF
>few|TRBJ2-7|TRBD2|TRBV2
TGTGCCAGCAGTGAGTACAGCCAACTAGCGGCAATCTACGAGCAGTACTTC
CASSEYSQLAAIYEQYF
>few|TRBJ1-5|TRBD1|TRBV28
TGTGCCAGCAGTGGGACAGGGTGGGGCAATCAGCCCCAGCATTTT
CASSGTGWGNQPQHF
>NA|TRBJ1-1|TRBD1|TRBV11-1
TGTGCCAGCAGCTTACCGACAGGGCGGGACACTGAAGCTTTCTTT
CASSLPTGRDTEAFF
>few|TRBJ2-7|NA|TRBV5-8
TGTGCCAGCAGCCGCGTCAATTACGAGCAGTACTTC
CASSRVNYEQYF
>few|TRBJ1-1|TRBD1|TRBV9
TGTGCCAGCAGCCCCCACCGTACCTCAGGGGGCCGTGGCACTGAAGCTTTCTTT
CASSPHRTSGGRGTEAFF
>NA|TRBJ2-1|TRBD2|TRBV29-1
TGCAGCGTCACTAGCGGGTTTTACAATGAGCAGTTCTTC
CSVTSGFYNEQFF
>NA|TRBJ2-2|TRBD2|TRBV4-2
TGTGCCAGCAGCCCCGGGAGGGCGGGGGGCACCGGGGAGCTGTTTTTT
CASSPGRAGGTGELFF
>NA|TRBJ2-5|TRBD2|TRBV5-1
TGCGCCAGCAGCTTGGCGATGGGACTAGCGGGAGTAGGCCAAGAGACCCAGTACTTC
CASSLAMGLAGVGQETQYF
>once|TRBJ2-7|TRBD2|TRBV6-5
TGTGCCAGCAGTTACCATGGACTAGCGCGCTCCTACGAGCAGTACTTC
CASSYHGLARSYEQYF
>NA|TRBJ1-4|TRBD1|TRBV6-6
TGTGCCAGCAGTTACCTGCAGGGGGACAGGGACGAAAAACTGTTTTTT
CASSYLQGDRDEKLFF
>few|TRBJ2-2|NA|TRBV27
TGTGCCAGCAGTTTCGGGGGAACCGGGGAGCTGTTTTTT
CASSFGGTGELFF
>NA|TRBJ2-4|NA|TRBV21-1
TGTGCCAGCAGAGACAGAAACATTCAGTACTTC
CASRDRNIQYF
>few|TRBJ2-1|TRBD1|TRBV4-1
TGCGCCAGCAGCCAAGGGAGGATAACAGGGGGCCACAATGAGCAGTTCTTC
CASSQGRITGGHNEQFF
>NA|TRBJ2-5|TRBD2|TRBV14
TGTGCCAGCAGCCAAGGAGGGACTAGTTTTTTAGAGACCCAGTACTTC
CASSQGGTSFLETQYF
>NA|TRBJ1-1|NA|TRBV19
TGTGCCAGTAGTATAGATCGGAGGGCGATGAACACTGAAGCTTTCTTT
CASSIDRRAMNTEAFF
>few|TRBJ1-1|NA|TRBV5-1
TGCGCCAGCGGTCCCCGCGGGGACACTGAAGCTTTCTTT
CASGPRGDTEAFF